This is a list of T cell receptor beta chains from one sample in a study of vaccination effects on CD4 cells after COVID-19. These receptors lack a known antigen. Sequenced by immunoSEQ multiplex PCR; TCRdb stores in-frame clones only, minus some. This sample yields about 28,000 clones, of which around four fifths are seen a single time; roughly 10% belongs to the top ten. The material was CD4+ T cells from PBMCs cultured with HCoV-NL63 spike peptides, obtained after COVID-19 vaccination. Receptors were obtained from a human donor who received a COVID-19 vaccine. Both conserved end residues are part of each CDR3. A D gene is named only where the DNA matches it firmly. Clone size is not always given. Where it is, it says once, few, many or a class for expanded clones.

len	d_gene	abundance	v_gene	j_gene	CDR3nt	CDR3aa
13	.	.	TRBV11-2	TRBJ2-3	TGTGCCAGCAGCTTAGAAGAAGTAGATACGCAGTATTTT	CASSLEEVDTQYF
18	.	few	TRBV4-1	TRBJ1-2	TGCGCCAGCAGCCAAGATTGGGTTCACAGGGACTTTCACTATGGCTACACCTTC	CASSQDWVHRDFHYGYTF
16	TRBD2	.	TRBV9	TRBJ2-6	TGTGCCAGCAGTAGCGGGGAGAGCTCTGGGGCCAACGTCCTGACTTTC	CASSSGESSGANVLTF
13	.	.	TRBV11-2	TRBJ1-1	TGTGGCTCCGAGAGGGGCATGAACACTGAAGCTTTCTTT	CGSERGMNTEAFF
15	.	.	TRBV11-2	TRBJ2-7	TGTGCCAGCAGCCTTAGGGATACCACGAACTACGAGCAGTACTTC	CASSLRDTTNYEQYF
13	TRBD1	.	TRBV5-6	TRBJ2-5	TGTGCCAGCATTCGGGACAGGGGAGAGACCCAGTACTTC	CASIRDRGETQYF
14	TRBD1	.	TRBV5-1	TRBJ2-2	TGCGCCAGCAGCGTAGGGACAGTCACCGGGGAGCTGTTTTTT	CASSVGTVTGELFF
14	.	.	TRBV25-1	TRBJ2-7	TGTGCCAGCAGTCTTACAGAGAGCTCCTACGAGCAGTACTTC	CASSLTESSYEQYF
14	.	.	TRBV6-1	TRBJ1-1	TGTGCCAGCAGTGAACCGGCAGGAGCTTATGAAGCTTTCTTT	CASSEPAGAYEAFF
13	.	.	TRBV7-7	TRBJ2-5	TGTGCCAGCAGCCCCGGGGAAAAAGAGACCCAGTACTTC	CASSPGEKETQYF
15	.	.	TRBV25-1	TRBJ2-5	TGTGCCAGCACTTCAGGTCAAGGTCACCAAGAGACCCAGTACTTC	CASTSGQGHQETQYF
17	.	.	TRBV5-5	TRBJ1-3	TGTGCCAGCAGTATCCCCAGCACGACCCACTCTGGAAACACCATATATTTT	CASSIPSTTHSGNTIYF
14	.	few	TRBV3-1/TRBV3-2	TRBJ1-1	TGTGCCAGCAGCCAAGTGCGGGGTTTCACTGAAGCTTTCTTT	CASSQVRGFTEAFF
15	TRBD1	.	TRBV2	TRBJ1-1	TGTGCCAGCAGACGTAACCACAGGGGGCGGACTGAAGCTTTCTTT	CASRRNHRGRTEAFF
14	.	.	TRBV6-1	TRBJ2-5	TGTGCCAGCAGTGAACGCAACAGACAAGAGACCCAGTACTTC	CASSERNRQETQYF
15	.	.	TRBV4-1	TRBJ2-3	TGCGCCAGCAGCCCTCACGGGATGAGCACAGATACGCAGTATTTT	CASSPHGMSTDTQYF
15	.	.	TRBV6-6	TRBJ2-2	TGTGCCAGCAGTCCCAGCGGGCTAAACACCGGGGAGCTGTTTTTT	CASSPSGLNTGELFF
15	.	.	TRBV15	TRBJ2-7	TGTGCCACCAGCAGAGGGGGGCCCGGAATCCACGAGCAGTACTTC	CATSRGGPGIHEQYF
16	.	.	TRBV4-1	TRBJ2-4	TGCGCCAGCAGCCAAGATTTTATCATGGCGCCGAACATTCAGTACTTC	CASSQDFIMAPNIQYF
11	.	.	TRBV29-1	TRBJ1-3	TGCAGCTTCTGGGACCGCTCGTCCATATATTTT	CSFWDRSSIYF
15	.	.	TRBV7-6	TRBJ2-5	TGTGCCAGCAGCTTAGAGTTGGCGGGGTTCGTGACCCAGTACTTC	CASSLELAGFVTQYF
13	TRBD1	.	TRBV29-1	TRBJ1-2	TGCAGCGCAACAAAACAGGGGATACATGGCTACACCTTC	CSATKQGIHGYTF
13	.	.	TRBV18	TRBJ2-7	TGTGCCAGCTCACCGCAGGAGAAATACGAGCAGTACTTC	CASSPQEKYEQYF
18	TRBD2	.	TRBV6-1	TRBJ2-1	TGTGCCAGCAGTGAAAGGCCTGCTAGCGGGAGGACTTTAAATGAGCAGTTCTTC	CASSERPASGRTLNEQFF
14	TRBD1	.	TRBV6-4	TRBJ1-1	TGTGCCAGCAGCCCAAATCCGGGACAGTCTGAAGCTTTCTTT	CASSPNPGQSEAFF
13	.	once	TRBV19	TRBJ2-5	TGTGCCAGTAGTCAACAGGGTTTTGCGACCCAGTACTTC	CASSQQGFATQYF
14	.	.	TRBV6-6	TRBJ2-7	TGTGCCAGCAGTTACTCGGGGGGAGGCTACGAGCAGTACTTC	CASSYSGGGYEQYF
13	.	.	TRBV3-1/TRBV3-2	TRBJ2-1	TGTGCCAGCAGCCCTGACTCAAACAATGAGCAGTTCTTC	CASSPDSNNEQFF
12	.	.	TRBV2	TRBJ2-3	TGTGCCAGCAGCGACACAGGGGATACGCAGTATTTT	CASSDTGDTQYF